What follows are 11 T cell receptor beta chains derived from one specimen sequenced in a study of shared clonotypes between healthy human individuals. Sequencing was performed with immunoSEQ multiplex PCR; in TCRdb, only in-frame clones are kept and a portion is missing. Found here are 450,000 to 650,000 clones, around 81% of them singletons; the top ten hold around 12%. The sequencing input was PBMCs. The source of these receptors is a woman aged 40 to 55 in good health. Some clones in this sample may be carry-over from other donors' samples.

The CDR3 here is CASSFGPNTEAFF. Here the CDR3 DNA reads TGTGCCAGCAGTTTTGGACCGAACACTGAAGCTTTCTTT. The chain joins TRBV27 to TRBJ1-1; D not resolved. Germline V CDR1 and CDR2: MNHEY, SMNVEV (reference sequence). Trimming removed 3 bases from V and 1 base from J, with 6 bases in between. The CDR3 totals 13 residues.

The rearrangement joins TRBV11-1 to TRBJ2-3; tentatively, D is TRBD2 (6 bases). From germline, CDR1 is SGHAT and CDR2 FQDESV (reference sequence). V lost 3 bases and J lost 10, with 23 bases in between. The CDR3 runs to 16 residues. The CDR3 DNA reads TGTGCCAGCAGCTTGGGCGGGACGGCGGGATGGATAGCGCAGTATTTT. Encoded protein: CASSLGGTAGWIAQYF. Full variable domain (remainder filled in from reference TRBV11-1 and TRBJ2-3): EAEVAQSPRYKITEKSQAVAFWCDPISGHATLYWYRQILGQGPELLVQFQDESVVDDSQLPKDRFSAERLKGVDSTLKIQPAELGDSAMYLCASSLGGTAGWIAQYFGPGTRLTVL.

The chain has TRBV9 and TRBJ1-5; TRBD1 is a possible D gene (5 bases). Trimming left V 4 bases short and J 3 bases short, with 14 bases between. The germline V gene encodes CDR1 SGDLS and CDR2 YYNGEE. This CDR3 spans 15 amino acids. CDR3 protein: CASSPTGRVNQPQHF. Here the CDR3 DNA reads TGTGCCAGCAGCCCCACGGGCAGGGTCAATCAGCCCCAGCATTTT.

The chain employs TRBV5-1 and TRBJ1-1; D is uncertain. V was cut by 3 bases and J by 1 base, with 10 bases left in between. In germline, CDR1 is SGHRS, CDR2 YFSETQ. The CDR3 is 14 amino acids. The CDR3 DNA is TGCGCCAGCAGCTCTGTGGACGGGAACACTGAAGCTTTCTTT. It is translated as CASSSVDGNTEAFF.

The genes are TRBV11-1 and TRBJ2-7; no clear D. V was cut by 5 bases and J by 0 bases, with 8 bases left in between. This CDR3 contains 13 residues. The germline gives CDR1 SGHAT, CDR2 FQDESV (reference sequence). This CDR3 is CASSGMISYEQYF. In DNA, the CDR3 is TGTGCCAGCAGCGGGATGATCTCCTACGAGCAGTACTTC.

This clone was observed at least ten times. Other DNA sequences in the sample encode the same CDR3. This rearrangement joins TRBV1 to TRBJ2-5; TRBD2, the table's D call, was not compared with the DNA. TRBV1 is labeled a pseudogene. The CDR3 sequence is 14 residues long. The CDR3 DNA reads TGCACTCCTTCTAGCGGGAGCGGGAGAGAGACCCAGTACTTC. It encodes CTPSSGSGRETQYF.

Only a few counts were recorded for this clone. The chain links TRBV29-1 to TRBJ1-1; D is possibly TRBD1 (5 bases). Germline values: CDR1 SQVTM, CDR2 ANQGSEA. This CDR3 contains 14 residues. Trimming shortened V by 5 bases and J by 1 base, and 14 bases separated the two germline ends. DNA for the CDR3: TGCAGCGTTTATGCAGGGCCCGGGAACACTGAAGCTTTCTTT. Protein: CSVYAGPGNTEAFF.

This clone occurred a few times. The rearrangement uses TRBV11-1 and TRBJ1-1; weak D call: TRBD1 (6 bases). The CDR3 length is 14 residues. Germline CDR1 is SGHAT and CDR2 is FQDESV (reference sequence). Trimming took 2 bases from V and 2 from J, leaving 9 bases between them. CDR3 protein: CASSLQDSNTEAFF. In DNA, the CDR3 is TGTGCCAGCAGCTTACAGGACAGCAACACTGAAGCTTTCTTT.

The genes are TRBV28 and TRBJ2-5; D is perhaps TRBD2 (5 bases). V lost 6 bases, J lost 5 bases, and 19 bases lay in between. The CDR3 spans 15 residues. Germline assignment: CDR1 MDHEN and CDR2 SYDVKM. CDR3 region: CASSPSEGWRETQYF. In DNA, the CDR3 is TGTGCCAGCAGCCCGAGTGAGGGTTGGAGGGAGACCCAGTACTTC.

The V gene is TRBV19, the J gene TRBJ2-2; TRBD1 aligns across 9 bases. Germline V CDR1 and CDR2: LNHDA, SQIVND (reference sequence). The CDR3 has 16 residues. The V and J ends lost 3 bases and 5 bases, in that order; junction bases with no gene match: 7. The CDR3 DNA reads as TGTGCCAGTAGTATCGGAGGGGACAGGGAGACCGGGGAGCTGTTTTTT. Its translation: CASSIGGDRETGELFF.

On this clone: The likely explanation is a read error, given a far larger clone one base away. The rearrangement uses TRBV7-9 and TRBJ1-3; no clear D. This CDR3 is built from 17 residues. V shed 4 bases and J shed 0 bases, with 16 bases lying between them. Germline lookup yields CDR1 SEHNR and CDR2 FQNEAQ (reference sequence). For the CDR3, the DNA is TGTGCCAGCAGCTCACGTACCGGGATCAGCTCTGGAAACACCATATATTTT. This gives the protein CASSSRTGISSGNTIYF.